The TCR beta chain under discussion was sequenced for a study of T cell repertoires in cytomegalovirus infection. TCRdb called the reads again in MiXCR, with one record for every CDR3 protein. The sample consists of more than 500,000 distinct CDR3 sequences, more than 15% of them appearing once. The CDR3 is 14 residues long. Trimming took off 1 base at V and 2 bases at J, with 6 bases between the two ends. Germline V lookup: CDR1 SEHNR, CDR2 FQNEAQ (reference sequence). Sequencing input: CD8+ T cells from PBMCs. The genes are TRBV7-9 and TRBJ2-1; tentative D call: TRBD1 (6 bases). The clonotype originates from a human donor in good health (CMV status not recorded). Some clones in this sample may be carry-over from other donors' samples. The CDR3 sequence: CASSLGDTYNEQFF. In DNA form, the CDR3 reads TGTGCCAGCAGCTTAGGGGACACCTACAATGAGCAGTTCTTC.